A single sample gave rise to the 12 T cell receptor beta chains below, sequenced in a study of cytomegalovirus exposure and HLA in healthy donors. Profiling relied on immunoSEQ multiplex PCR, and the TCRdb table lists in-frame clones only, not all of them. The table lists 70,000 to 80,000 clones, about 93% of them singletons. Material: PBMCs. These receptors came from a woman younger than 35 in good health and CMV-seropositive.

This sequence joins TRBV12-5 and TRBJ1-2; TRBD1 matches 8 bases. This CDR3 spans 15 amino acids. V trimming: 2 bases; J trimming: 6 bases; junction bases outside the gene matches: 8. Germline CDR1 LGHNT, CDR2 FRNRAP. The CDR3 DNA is TGTGCTAGTGGTTTGTCCGGGACAGGTCTCCATGGCTACACCTTC. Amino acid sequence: CASGLSGTGLHGYTF.

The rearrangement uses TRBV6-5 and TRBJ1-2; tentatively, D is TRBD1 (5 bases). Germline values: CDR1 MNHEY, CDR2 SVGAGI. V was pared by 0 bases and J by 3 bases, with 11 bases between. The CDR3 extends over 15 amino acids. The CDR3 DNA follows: TGTGCCAGCAGTTACTCGGGCAGGGCGGACTATGGCTACACCTTC. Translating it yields CASSYSGRADYGYTF.

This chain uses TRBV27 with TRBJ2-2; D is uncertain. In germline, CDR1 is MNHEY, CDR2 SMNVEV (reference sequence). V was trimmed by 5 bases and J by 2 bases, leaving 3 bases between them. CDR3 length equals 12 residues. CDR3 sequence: CASSGNTGELFF. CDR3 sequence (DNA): TGTGCCAGCAGTGGCAACACCGGGGAGCTGTTTTTT.

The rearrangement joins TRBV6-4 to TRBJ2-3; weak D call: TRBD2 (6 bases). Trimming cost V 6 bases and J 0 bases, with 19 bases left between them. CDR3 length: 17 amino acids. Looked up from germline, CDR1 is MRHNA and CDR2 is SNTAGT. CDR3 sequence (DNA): TGTGCCAGCAGCTCGCGCCCCACAAGCGGGAGCACAGATACGCAGTATTTT. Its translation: CASSSRPTSGSTDTQYF.

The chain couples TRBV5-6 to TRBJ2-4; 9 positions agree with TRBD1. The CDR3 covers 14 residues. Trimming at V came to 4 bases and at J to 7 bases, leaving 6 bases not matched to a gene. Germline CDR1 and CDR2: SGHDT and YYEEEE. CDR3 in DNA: TGTGCCAGCAGCCCAGGACAGGGGCCGAACATTCAGTACTTC. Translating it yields CASSPGQGPNIQYF.

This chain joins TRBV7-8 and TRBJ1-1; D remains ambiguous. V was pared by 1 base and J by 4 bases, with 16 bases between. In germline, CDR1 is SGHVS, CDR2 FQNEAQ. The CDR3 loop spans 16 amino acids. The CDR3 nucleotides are TGTGCCAGCAGCTTAGAGCTCCACCCCCGGTCCACTGAAGCTTTCTTT. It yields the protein CASSLELHPRSTEAFF.

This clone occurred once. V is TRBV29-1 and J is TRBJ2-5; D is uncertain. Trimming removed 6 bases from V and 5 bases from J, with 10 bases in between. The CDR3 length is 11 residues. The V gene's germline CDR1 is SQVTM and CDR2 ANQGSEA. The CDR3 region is CSVGSFETQYF. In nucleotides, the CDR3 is TGCAGCGTGGGCAGTTTCGAGACCCAGTACTTC.

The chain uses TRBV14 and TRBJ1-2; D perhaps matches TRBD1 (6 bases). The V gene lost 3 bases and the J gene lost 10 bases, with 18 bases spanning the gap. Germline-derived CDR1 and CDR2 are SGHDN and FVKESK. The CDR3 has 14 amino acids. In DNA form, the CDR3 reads TGTGCCAGCAGCCAGTATTACAGGGTCCAGGACTACACCTTC. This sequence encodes CASSQYYRVQDYTF.

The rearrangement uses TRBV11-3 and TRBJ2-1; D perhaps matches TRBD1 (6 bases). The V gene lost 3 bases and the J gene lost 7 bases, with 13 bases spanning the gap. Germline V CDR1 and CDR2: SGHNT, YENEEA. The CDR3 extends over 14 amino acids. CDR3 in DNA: TGTGCCAGCAGCTTGGACAGCGACGGTAATGAGCAGTTCTTC. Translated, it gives CASSLDSDGNEQFF.

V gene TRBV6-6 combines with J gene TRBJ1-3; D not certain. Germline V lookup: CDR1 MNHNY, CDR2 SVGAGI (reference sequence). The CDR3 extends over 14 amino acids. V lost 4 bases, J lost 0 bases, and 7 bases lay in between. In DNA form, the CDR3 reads TGTGCCAGCAGTTTGAGGGTCTCTGGAAACACCATATATTTT. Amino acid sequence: CASSLRVSGNTIYF.

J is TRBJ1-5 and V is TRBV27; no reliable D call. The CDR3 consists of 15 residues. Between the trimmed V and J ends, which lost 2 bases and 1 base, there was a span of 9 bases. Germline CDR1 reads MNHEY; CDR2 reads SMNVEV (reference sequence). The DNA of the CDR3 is TGTGCCAGCAGTTTAACTAGACTCAGCAATCAGCCCCAGCATTTT. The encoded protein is CASSLTRLSNQPQHF.

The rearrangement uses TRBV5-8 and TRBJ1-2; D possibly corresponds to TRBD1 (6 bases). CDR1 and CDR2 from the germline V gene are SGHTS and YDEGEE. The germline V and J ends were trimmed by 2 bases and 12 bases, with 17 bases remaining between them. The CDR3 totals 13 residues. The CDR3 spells CASSLRYRVENTF. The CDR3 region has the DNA TGTGCCAGCAGCTTAAGATACAGGGTTGAGAACACCTTC.